The next 9 T cell receptor beta chains were all read from a single sample in a study of CD8+ T cells in alopecia areata (dated by TCRdb to the late 2010s). Library generation was performed with the immunoSEQ multiplex PCR assay. For TCR sequencing, RNA was extracted from every sample and reverse transcribed into cDNA to serve as template. Entries here come from immuneACCESS through TCRdb and include only in-frame sequences with V and J called. Some clones fail to appear in such tables; in the studies checked, an unresolved V gene covers under half of the shortfall, and the cause of the remainder is unknown. The sample comprises around 100,000 clones, and every one was counted more than once. The ten most abundant clones make up 20% of the sample. Sequencing was performed on lesional skin. The origin of the receptors is a C3H/HeJ mouse with alopecia areata. The MHC haplotype that this mouse strain carries is H2-k.

This clone was seen a few times. Genes and germline come from the mouse. The CDR3 end falls 4 residues outside the read, so it is completed with the germline J gene. The V call is TRBV19, the J call TRBJ2-2, with TRBD1 identical over 7 bases. Per the germline V gene, CDR1 is FNHDT and CDR2 is SITEND (reference sequence). This CDR3 has 15 residues. The trim removed 3 bases at V and 4 bases at J, leaving 6 bases unmatched. CDR3 protein: CASSTDRAGTGQLYF. CDR3 DNA, as far as it was read: TGTGCCAGCAGTACCGACAGGGCGGGCACCGGG.

About this clone itself: Gene names and germline refer to mouse. The observed sequence ends 4 residues before the CDR3 terminus, with the missing tail filled in from the germline J gene. This chain connects TRBV13-3 to TRBJ2-1, with TRBD2 matching over 11 bases. The CDR3 runs to 16 residues. J was trimmed by 2 bases and V by 2 bases; bases with no gene match: 3. CDR1 NNHDY and CDR2 SYVADS come from the germline V gene. CDR3 DNA, as far as it was read: TGTGCCAGCAGTGAGCAGGGACTGGGGGACTATGCT. It encodes CASSEQGLGDYA. The full-length CDR3 reads as CASSEQGLGDYAEQFF.

This clone was detected a few times. Mouse germline and gene names are used. Read sequence stops 4 residues before the CDR3 end, and the germline J gene provides the missing end. V and J are TRBV13-2 and TRBJ2-5; TRBD2 agrees at 11 bases. CDR3 length: 15 amino acids. CDR1 is NNHNN and CDR2 is SYGAGS in the germline V gene (reference sequence). The sequenced CDR3 bases are TGTGCCAGCGGTGATCAGGACTGGGGGGCGGAC. Protein sequence: CASGDQDWGAD. The CDR3 in full is CASGDQDWGADTQYF.

This clone was counted a few times. At one end, the junction sequence differs from germline, possibly due to a read error. Gene and germline names: mouse. The read ends 4 residues before the CDR3 terminus; that terminus is restored from the germline J gene. The chain is built from TRBV17 and TRBJ2-3, with TRBD2 identical over 12 bases. Germline CDR1 and CDR2: MNHDT and YYDKIL. The CDR3 contains 15 residues. CDR3 in amino acids: CASSRDWGGAETLYF. The sequenced part of the CDR3 DNA is TGTGCTAGCAGCAGAGACTGGGGGGGCGCAGAA.

This clone was detected a few times. Gene labels here are mouse ones. The CDR3 extends 4 residues past the end of the read, so its final part is completed from the germline J gene. J is TRBJ1-2 and V is TRBV19, with D perhaps matching TRBD1 (5 bases). The CDR3 loop spans 14 amino acids. Germline-derived CDR1 and CDR2 are FNHDT and SITEND (reference sequence). V was clipped by 5 bases and J by 0 bases, with 11 bases between them. The part of the CDR3 DNA that was read is TGTGCCAGCAGGGACAAGAAATCAAACTCC. This translates into CASRDKKSNS. The entire CDR3 protein is CASRDKKSNSDYTF. The entire variable domain, with the rest obtained from reference TRBV19 and TRBJ1-2, is as follows: GGIITQTPKFLIGQEGQKLTLKCQQNFNHDTMYWYRQDSGKGLRLIYYSITENDLQKGDLSEGYDASREKKSSFSLTVTSAQKNEMAVFLCASRDKKSNSDYTFGSGTRLLVI.

The sample holds a few counts of this clone. Any gene name here is a mouse gene name. CDR3 DNA (partial): TGTGCTAGCAGTAGATGGGGGGCGGCAGAA. It codes for CASSRWGAAE. In full, the CDR3 is CASSRWGAAETLYF. The chain couples TRBV17 to TRBJ2-3, with D possibly matching TRBD2 (7 bases). The sequenced fragment ends 4 residues before the CDR3 boundary, so the rest is inferred from the germline J gene. The CDR3 consists of 14 residues. Per germline, CDR1 MNHDT and CDR2 YYDKIL. The V end lost 2 bases, the J end lost 3 bases, and 9 bases lay between the germline ends.

This clone was picked up a small number of times. Here the gene names and germline are mouse. With the read ending 4 residues before the CDR3 end, the germline J gene is used to fill in that end. V is TRBV5 and J is TRBJ2-7; TRBD2 matches 10 bases. The CDR3 length is 16 residues. After removal of 4 bases from V and 0 bases from J, the junction contained 6 bases not matched to a gene. Germline V CDR1 and CDR2: LGHNA, YNLKQL (reference sequence). Partial CDR3 DNA: TGTGCCAGCAGCCTCCGGGACTGGGGCGACTCCTAT. Translating it yields CASSLRDWGDSY. The entire CDR3 sequence reads CASSLRDWGDSYEQYF.

This clone was seen ten or more times. Gene labels here are mouse ones. The part of the CDR3 DNA that was read is TGTGCCAGCAGTGAGCTGGGGGGCGATGCT. This gives the protein CASSELGGDA. The CDR3 in full is CASSELGGDAEQFF. The chain is built from TRBV13-3 and TRBJ2-1; TRBD2 aligns across 8 bases. The sequenced fragment ends 4 residues before the CDR3 boundary, so the rest is inferred from the germline J gene. This CDR3 comprises 14 residues. V was pared by 2 bases and J by 5 bases, with 3 bases of the junction left unmatched. Germline CDR1 reads NNHDY; CDR2 reads SYVADS.

This clone has a handful of counts. All gene names here are mouse names. The CDR3 extends 4 residues past the end of the read, so its final part is completed from the germline J gene. This sequence joins TRBV13-1 and TRBJ2-3; possibly TRBD1 for D (6 bases). CDR1 and CDR2 (germline): NSHNY, SYGAGN. V dropped 3 bases and J dropped 0 bases, with 11 bases sitting between them. This CDR3 has 15 residues. The CDR3 sequence is CASSGTGPSAETLYF. The CDR3 DNA, read in part, is TGTGCCAGCAGTGGAACAGGGCCTAGTGCAGAA.